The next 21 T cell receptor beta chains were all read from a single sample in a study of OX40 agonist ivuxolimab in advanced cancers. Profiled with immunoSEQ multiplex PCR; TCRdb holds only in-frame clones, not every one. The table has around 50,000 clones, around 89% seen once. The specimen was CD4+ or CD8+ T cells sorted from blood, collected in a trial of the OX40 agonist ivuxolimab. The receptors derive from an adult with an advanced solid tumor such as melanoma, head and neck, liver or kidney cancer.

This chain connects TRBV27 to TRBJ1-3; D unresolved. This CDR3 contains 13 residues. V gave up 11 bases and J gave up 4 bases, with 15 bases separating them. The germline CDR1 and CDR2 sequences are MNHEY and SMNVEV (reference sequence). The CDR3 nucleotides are TGTGCCTCAAGCTGGGATTCGGGAAACACCATATATTTT. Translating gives CASSWDSGNTIYF.

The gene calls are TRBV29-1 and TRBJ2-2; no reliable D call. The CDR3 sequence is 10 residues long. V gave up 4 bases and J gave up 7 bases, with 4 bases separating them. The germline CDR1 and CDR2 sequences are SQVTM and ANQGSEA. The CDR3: CSVGVGELFF. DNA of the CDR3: TGCAGCGTTGGGGTCGGGGAGCTGTTTTTT.

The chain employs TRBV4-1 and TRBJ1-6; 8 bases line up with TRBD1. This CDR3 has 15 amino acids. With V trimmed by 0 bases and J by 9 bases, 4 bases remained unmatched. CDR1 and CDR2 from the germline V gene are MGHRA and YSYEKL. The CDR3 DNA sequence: TGCGCCAGCAGCCAAGAGACAGGGGTAGGTTCACCCCTCCACTTT. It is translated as CASSQETGVGSPLHF.

CDR3 nucleotide sequence: TGTGCCAGTAGTACTCCAGCGGGGGGCACAGATACGCAGTATTTT. Its protein is CASSTPAGGTDTQYF. J is TRBJ2-3 and V is TRBV19; 8 bases match TRBD2. CDR3 size: 15 residues. V shed 4 bases, J shed 1 base, and the junction held 4 bases outside the gene matches. Germline assignment: CDR1 LNHDA and CDR2 SQIVND (reference sequence).

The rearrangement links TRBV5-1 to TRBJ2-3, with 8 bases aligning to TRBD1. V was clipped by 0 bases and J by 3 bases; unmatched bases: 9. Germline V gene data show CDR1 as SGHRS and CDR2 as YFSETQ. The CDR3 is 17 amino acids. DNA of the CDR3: TGCGCCAGCAGCTTGGCGTGGCAGGGGGCTGGGACAGATACGCAGTATTTT. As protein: CASSLAWQGAGTDTQYF. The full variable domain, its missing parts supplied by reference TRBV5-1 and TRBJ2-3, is KAGVTQTPRYLIKTRGQQVTLSCSPISGHRSVSWYQQTPGQGLQFLFEYFSETQRNKGNFPGRFSGRQFSNSRSEMNVSTLELGDSALYLCASSLAWQGAGTDTQYFGPGTRLTVL.

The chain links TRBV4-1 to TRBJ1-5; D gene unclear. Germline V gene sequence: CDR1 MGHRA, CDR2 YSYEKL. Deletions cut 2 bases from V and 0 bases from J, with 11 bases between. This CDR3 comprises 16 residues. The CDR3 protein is CASSQTDIDSNQPQHF. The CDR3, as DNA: TGCGCCAGCAGCCAAACCGACATCGATAGCAATCAGCCCCAGCATTTT.

In DNA form, the CDR3 reads TGTGCCAGCAGGCCCGGGACAGAGTACACCGGGGAGCTGTTTTTT. Encoded protein: CASRPGTEYTGELFF. This rearrangement joins TRBV28 to TRBJ2-2; 7 nucleotides align to TRBD1. The germline gives CDR1 MDHEN, CDR2 SYDVKM. The V segment lost 6 bases and the J segment 3 bases; nucleotides outside the gene matches: 7. The CDR3 has 15 amino acids. Full variable domain (outside the CDR3, taken from reference TRBV28 and TRBJ2-2): DVKVTQSSRYLVKRTGEKVFLECVQDMDHENMFWYRQDPGLGLRLIYFSYDVKMKEKGDIPEGYSVSREKKERFSLILESASTNQTSMYLCASRPGTEYTGELFFGEGSRLTVL.

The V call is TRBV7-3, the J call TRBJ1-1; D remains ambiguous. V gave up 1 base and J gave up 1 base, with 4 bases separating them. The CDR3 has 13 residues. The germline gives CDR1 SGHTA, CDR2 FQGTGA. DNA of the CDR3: TGTGCCAGCAGCTTAATGGGGAACACTGAAGCTTTCTTT. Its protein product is CASSLMGNTEAFF.

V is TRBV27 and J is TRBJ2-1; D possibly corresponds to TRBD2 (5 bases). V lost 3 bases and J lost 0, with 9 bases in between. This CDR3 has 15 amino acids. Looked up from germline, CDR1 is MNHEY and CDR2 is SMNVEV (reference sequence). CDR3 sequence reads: CASSFEGSSYNEQFF. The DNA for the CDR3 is TGTGCCAGCAGTTTCGAGGGCAGCTCCTACAATGAGCAGTTCTTC.

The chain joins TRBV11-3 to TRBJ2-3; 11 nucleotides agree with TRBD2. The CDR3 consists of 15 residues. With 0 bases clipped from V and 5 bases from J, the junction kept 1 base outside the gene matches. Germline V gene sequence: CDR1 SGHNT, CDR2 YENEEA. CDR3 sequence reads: CASSLDGLAGDTQYF. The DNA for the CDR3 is TGTGCCAGCAGCTTAGATGGACTAGCGGGAGATACGCAGTATTTT. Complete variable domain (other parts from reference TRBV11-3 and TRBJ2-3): EAGVVQSPRYKIIEKKQPVAFWCNPISGHNTLYWYLQNLGQGPELLIRYENEEAVDDSQLPKDRFSAERLKGVDSTLKIQPAELGDSAVYLCASSLDGLAGDTQYFGPGTRLTVL.

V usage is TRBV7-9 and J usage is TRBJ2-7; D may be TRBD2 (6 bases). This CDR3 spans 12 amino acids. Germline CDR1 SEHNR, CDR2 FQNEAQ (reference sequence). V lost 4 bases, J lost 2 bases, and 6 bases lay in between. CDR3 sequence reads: CASSSGAYEQYF. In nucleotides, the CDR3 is TGTGCCAGCAGCTCGGGAGCCTACGAGCAGTACTTC.

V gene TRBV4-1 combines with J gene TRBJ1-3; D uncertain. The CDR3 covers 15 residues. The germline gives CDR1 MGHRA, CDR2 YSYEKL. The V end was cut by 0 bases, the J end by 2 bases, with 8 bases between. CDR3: CASSQDKGTGNTIYF. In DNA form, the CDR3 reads TGCGCCAGCAGCCAAGATAAAGGTACTGGAAACACCATATATTTT.

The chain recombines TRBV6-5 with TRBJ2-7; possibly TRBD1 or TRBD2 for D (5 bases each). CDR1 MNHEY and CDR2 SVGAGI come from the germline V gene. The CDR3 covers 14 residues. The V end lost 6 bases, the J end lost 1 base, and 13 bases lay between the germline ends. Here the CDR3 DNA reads TGTGCCAGCAGGGCCGGGGCGGCGTCCTACGAGCAGTACTTC. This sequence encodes CASRAGAASYEQYF.

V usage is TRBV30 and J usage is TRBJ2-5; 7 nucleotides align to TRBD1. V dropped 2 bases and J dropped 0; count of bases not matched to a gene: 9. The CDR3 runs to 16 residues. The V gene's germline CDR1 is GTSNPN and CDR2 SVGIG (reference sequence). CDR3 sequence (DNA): TGTGCCTGGAGTATCATTCCGGACAGGTACCAAGAGACCCAGTACTTC. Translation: CAWSIIPDRYQETQYF.

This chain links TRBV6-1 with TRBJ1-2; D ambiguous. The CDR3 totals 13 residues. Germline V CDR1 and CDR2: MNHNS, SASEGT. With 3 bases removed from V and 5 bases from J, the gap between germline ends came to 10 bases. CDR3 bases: TGTGCCAGCAGTGATAGGTTGCTTTATGGCTACACCTTC. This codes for CASSDRLLYGYTF.

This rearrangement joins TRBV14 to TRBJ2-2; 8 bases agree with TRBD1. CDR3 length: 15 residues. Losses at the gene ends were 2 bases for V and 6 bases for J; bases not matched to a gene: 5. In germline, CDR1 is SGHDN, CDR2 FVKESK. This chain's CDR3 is CASSQTTGVSGELFF. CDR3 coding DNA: TGTGCCAGCAGCCAAACGACAGGGGTATCCGGGGAGCTGTTTTTT. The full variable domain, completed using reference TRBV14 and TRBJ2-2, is EAGVTQFPSHSVIEKGQTVTLRCDPISGHDNLYWYRRVMGKEIKFLLHFVKESKQDESGMPNNRFLAERTGGTYSTLKVQPAELEDSGVYFCASSQTTGVSGELFFGEGSRLTVL.

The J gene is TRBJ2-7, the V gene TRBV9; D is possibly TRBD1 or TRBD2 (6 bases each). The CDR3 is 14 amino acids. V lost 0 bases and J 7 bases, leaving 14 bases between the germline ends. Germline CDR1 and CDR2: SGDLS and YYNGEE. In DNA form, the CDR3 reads TGTGCCAGCAGCGTAGTTGGCAGGGGAGGAGAGCAGTACTTC. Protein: CASSVVGRGGEQYF. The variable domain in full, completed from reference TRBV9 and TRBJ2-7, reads DSGVTQTPKHLITATGQRVTLRCSPRSGDLSVYWYQQSLDQGLQFLIQYYNGEERAKGNILERFSAQQFPDLHSELNLSSLELGDSALYFCASSVVGRGGEQYFGPGTRLTVT.

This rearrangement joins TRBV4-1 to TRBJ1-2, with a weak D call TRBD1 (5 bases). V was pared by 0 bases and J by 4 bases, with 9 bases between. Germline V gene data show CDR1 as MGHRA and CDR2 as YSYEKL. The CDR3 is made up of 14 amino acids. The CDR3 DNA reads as TGCGCCAGCAGCCAAGATCGGGGGAGCTATGGCTACACCTTC. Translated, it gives CASSQDRGSYGYTF.

CDR3 region: CASSIPTGINNEQFF. As DNA, the CDR3 is TGTGCCAGTAGTATACCGACAGGGATCAACAATGAGCAGTTCTTC. The V call is TRBV19, the J call TRBJ2-1; 7 bases match TRBD1. Germline CDR1 is LNHDA and CDR2 is SQIVND (reference sequence). Germline trimming cut 2 bases from V and 5 bases from J; bases unmatched to any gene: 6. CDR3 length: 15 amino acids.

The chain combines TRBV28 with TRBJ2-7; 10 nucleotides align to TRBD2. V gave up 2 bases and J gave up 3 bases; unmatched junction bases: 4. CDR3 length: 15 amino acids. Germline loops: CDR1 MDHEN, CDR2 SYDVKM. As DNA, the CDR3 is TGTGCCAGCAGTTTAACTAGCGGGAATAACTACGAGCAGTACTTC. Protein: CASSLTSGNNYEQYF.

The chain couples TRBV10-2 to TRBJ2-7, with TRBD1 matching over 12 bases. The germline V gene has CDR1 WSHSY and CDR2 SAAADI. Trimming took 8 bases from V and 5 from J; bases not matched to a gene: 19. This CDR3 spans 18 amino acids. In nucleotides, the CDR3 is TGCGCCAGCTACAGAGGAGGGACAGGGGGCGGGGAAGGTGACGAGCAGTACTTC. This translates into CASYRGGTGGGEGDEQYF.